A selection of T cell receptor beta chains follows, all from one sample in a study of blood T cells in healthy people across ages. Using its own MiXCR run on the 5' RACE reads, TCRdb lists one record per CDR3 protein. Seen here are hundreds of thousands of distinct CDR3 sequences, 45% to 50% observed once, and the top ten hold roughly 31%. The sequenced sample was blood. The receptors shown here come from a woman aged 60 to 75 in good health. CDR3s include the opening cysteine and the closing phenylalanine or tryptophan.

v_call,j_call,cdr3_aa
TRBV30,TRBJ2-7,CSWGHYEQYF
TRBV20-1,TRBJ1-1,CSARDMNTEAFF
TRBV20-1,TRBJ2-7,CSASTEYEQYF
TRBV5-1,TRBJ2-3,CASSGGAGALGTDTQYF
TRBV5-1,TRBJ2-5,CASSNRARGQGRETQYF
TRBV7-2,TRBJ2-5,CASKGTSVRFGETQYF
TRBV6-2/TRBV6-3,TRBJ2-7,CASSYVGVTQYF
TRBV10-3,TRBJ1-1,CAISPPSSNTEAFF
TRBV20-1,TRBJ2-5,CGARRGDGDQETQYF
TRBV29-1,TRBJ2-2,CSVEVGLAGVRTGELFF
TRBV4-3,TRBJ2-3,CASSQDGGALADTQYF
TRBV6-2/TRBV6-3,TRBJ2-7,CASSSGGRAGSYEQYF